This entry concerns a single T cell receptor beta chain. Germline assignment: CDR1 LNHDA and CDR2 SQIVND (reference sequence). The length of the CDR3 is 17 residues. V was pared by 1 base and J by 3 bases, with 15 bases between. Method: immunoSEQ multiplex PCR; TCRdb's copy keeps in-frame clones and lacks some. The repertoire holds 70,000 or so clones, less than 90% seen once, with roughly 4.5% in the top ten. These data come from a study of PD-L1 blockade in urothelial cancer. Study as a whole: The study started patients on atezolizumab in the mid-2010s, giving 1,200 mg intravenously every 3 weeks.

The sample here was PBMCs, taken around atezolizumab (anti-PD-L1) treatment. V and J are TRBV19 and TRBJ2-2; D might be TRBD2 (5 bases). The TCR sequence derives from a man in his 70s with urothelial cancer. CDR3 protein: CASSIVRRPEDTGELFF. CDR3 DNA sequence: TGTGCCAGTAGTATAGTTAGGAGACCGGAGGACACCGGGGAGCTGTTTTTT.